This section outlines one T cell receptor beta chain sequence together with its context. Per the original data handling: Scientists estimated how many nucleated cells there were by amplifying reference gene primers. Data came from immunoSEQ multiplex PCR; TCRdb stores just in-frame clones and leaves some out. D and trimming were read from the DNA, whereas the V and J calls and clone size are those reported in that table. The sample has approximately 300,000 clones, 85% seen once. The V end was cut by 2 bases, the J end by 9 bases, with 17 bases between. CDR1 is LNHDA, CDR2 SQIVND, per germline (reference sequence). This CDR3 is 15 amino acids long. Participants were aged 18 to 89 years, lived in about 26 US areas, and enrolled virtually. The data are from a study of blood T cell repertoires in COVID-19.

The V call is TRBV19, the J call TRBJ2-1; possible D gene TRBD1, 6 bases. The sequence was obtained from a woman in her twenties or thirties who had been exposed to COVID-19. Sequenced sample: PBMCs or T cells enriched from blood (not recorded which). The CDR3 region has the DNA TGTGCCAGTAGTATAAGCAATAACAGGGAAAGTGAGCAGTTCTTC. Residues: CASSISNNRESEQFF.